This TCR beta chain was sequenced during a study of CD8 T cells in ankylosing spondylitis. Study observations and caveats: Reportedly, matched ankylosing spondylitis synovial fluid was significantly enriched for disease-linked clones. Ankylosing spondylitis blood appeared to carry a characteristic TCR beta motif of several highly homologous variants. Before this, some motif variants had been reported in reactive arthritis synovial fluid and blood.

The CDR3 is 14 amino acids. CDR1 is MGHRA and CDR2 is YSYEKL in the germline V gene. The germline V and J ends were trimmed by 0 bases and 4 bases, with 7 bases remaining between them. This clonotype was seen a handful of times. Antigen specificity is unknown. Quantitative barcoded 5'-RACE was used to prepare TCR beta libraries. TCRdb re-called the 5' RACE reads through MiXCR, storing one row per CDR3 protein. The sample yields around 140,000 distinct CDR3 sequences, approximately 17% seen once. V and J are TRBV4-1 and TRBJ2-1; no firm D call. The TCR was taken from a male donor with ankylosing spondylitis. Sequences were obtained from blood, either unsorted or a sorted T cell fraction (not recorded which). The CDR3 nucleotides are TGCGCCAGCAGCCAAGATGAACAGTACAATGAGCAGTTCTTC. Encoded protein: CASSQDEQYNEQFF.